The present entry profiles one TCR beta chain with its context. The antigen it recognizes is unknown. One base away there is no much larger clone; base qualities are not given. TCRbeta CDR3 regions were amplified from genomic DNA by means of the immunoSEQ Assay, a bias-controlled multiplex PCR. The study's processing was this. The number of nucleated cells in each sample was estimated from the amplification of reference gene primers within the assay. Sequence reads were collapsed and filtered to measure the absolute abundance of every unique TCRbeta CDR3 rearrangement. Productive Simpson clonality was computed per sample as the square root of Simpson's diversity index over productive rearrangements. TCRdb's version of the immuneACCESS table is confined to in-frame rearrangements and falls short of the full clone set. An unresolved V gene accounts for under half of the shortfall where checked; the remainder is of unknown origin. V, J and clone size derive from that table, while D and trimming were established from the DNA sequence. This sample is represented by fewer than 30,000 clones; 75% to 90% of them were singletons. Of the sample, about a sixth is held by the ten largest clones.

This sample was included in a study of blood T cell repertoires in COVID-19 (dated by TCRdb to 2019 to 2021). Some background on the complete study: Samples covering the acute and convalescent phases of COVID-19 were provided by collaborators in the United States, Italy and Spain. The prospective study material was composed of cDNA or gDNA derived from T cells, B-cell-depleted T cells, or PBMCs. Deeply sampled blood TCRbeta repertoires from subjects exposed to, actively infected with, or recovered from COVID-19 were included in the dataset. The repertoires were released in a freely available public database meant as a resource for research on the immune response to SARS-CoV-2. Samples were obtained from the ongoing ImmuneRACE study (first 160 participants) and from some 1,200 subjects provided by 6 global collaborators. Sample metadata almost always included a de-identified subject ID, COVID-19 status, age in years and sex. Where HLA class I and class II types were available, the types were taken from metadata supplied by the sample provider, not from assay-based typing. Overall study outcomes, separate from this receptor: Clinical and demographic metadata were provided uncurated, with the amount varying by source and participant.

Whole blood was collected in K2EDTA tubes by collaborating institutions according to the institutions' own protocols. For TCRbeta analysis, collaborator samples were shipped as frozen whole blood, as isolated PBMCs, or as DNA extracted from either sample type. From its cysteine to its phenylalanine, the CDR3 spans 15 amino acids. Just the 45-base CDR3 DNA is kept, in frame starting at base 1. CDR1 and CDR2 were assigned from the germline V gene as ENHRY and SYGVKD. The junction shows trimming of 4 bases on V and 7 bases on J, and the gene matches do not reach 7 bases of it. Rearrangement joined TRBV10-3 to TRBJ2-1; 10 bases in between match TRBD2. Sequencing input: peripheral blood. The receptor was isolated from a man aged 70 or older with active COVID-19. The nucleotide sequence is given as TGTGCCATCAGTGTAGCGGGGGGACTGTGGAATGAGCAGTTCTTC. Its protein is CAISVAGGLWNEQFF.